This T cell receptor beta chain was sequenced during a study of T-cell memory formation after mild COVID-19. On the study more broadly: TCR clusters mostly belonged to single donors. General observations from the study: While clones contracting from day 15 to 85 were balanced between CD4 and CD8, later expanders leaned CD4+.

Germline V lookup: CDR1 MNHEY, CDR2 SVGEGT. CDR3 length: 15 residues. Remarks on this clonotype: Its matching antigen is unknown. An end of the junction differs from the germline gene, which may be a read error.

TCRdb re-analysed the 5' RACE reads in MiXCR, keeping a single row per CDR3 protein. Among 550,000 to 650,000 distinct CDR3 sequences listed, 15% to 20% were seen once. The sequenced sample consisted of PBMCs or a T cell subset sorted from them (not recorded which). The clonotype comes from an adult woman who had mild COVID-19 (a few samples of this study predate the infection). Cell type and time point are not known. This chain joins TRBV6-2 or TRBV6-3 and TRBJ2-1; D possibly matches TRBD1 or TRBD2 (5 bases each). CDR3 residues: CASSHSGSSYNEQFF. The CDR3 DNA is TGTGCCAGCAGTCACTCAGGGAGCTCCTACAATGAGCAGTTCTTC.